Listed below are T cell receptor beta chains from one sample, sequenced in a study of Graves' ophthalmopathy and Graves' hyperthyroidism. TCRdb ran MiXCR on the multiplex PCR reads and lists one entry per CDR3 protein. The table records some 1.1 million distinct CDR3 sequences, less than 45% of them present only once. The sample was peripheral blood or thyroid tissue (not recorded which). The source of these receptors is an adult man with Graves' hyperthyroidism. Both conserved end residues are part of each CDR3. D genes are given only for firm matches. Where a row states a size, it is once, few, many or the class of an expanded clone; other rows omit it.

len: 13
abundance: .
d_gene: .
j_gene: TRBJ1-1
v_gene: TRBV6-2/TRBV6-3
CDR3aa: CASGPTGNTEAFF
CDR3nt: TGTGCCAGCGGTCCAACAGGGAACACTGAAGCTTTCTTT

len: 12
abundance: .
d_gene: TRBD1
j_gene: TRBJ1-2
v_gene: TRBV20-1
CDR3aa: CSSGQGLHGYTF
CDR3nt: TGCAGTTCTGGACAGGGTTTACATGGCTACACCTTC

len: 15
abundance: many
d_gene: TRBD2
j_gene: TRBJ2-5
v_gene: TRBV7-2
CDR3aa: CASSLKAGGRETQYF
CDR3nt: TGTGCCAGCAGCCTTAAAGCGGGGGGAAGGGAGACCCAGTACTTC

len: 13
abundance: many
d_gene: .
j_gene: TRBJ1-1
v_gene: TRBV4-3
CDR3aa: CASSQVVGTEAFF
CDR3nt: TGTGCCAGCAGCCAAGTGGTTGGCACTGAAGCTTTCTTT

len: 19
abundance: few
d_gene: TRBD2
j_gene: TRBJ2-2
v_gene: TRBV19
CDR3aa: CASSVPPTSGRGNTGELFF
CDR3nt: TGTGCCAGTAGCGTACCCCCAACTAGCGGGAGAGGGAACACCGGGGAGCTGTTTTTT

len: 14
abundance: .
d_gene: .
j_gene: TRBJ1-2
v_gene: TRBV9
CDR3aa: CASSVRGTTGGYTF
CDR3nt: TGTGCCAGCAGCGTAAGGGGCACTACCGGCGGCTACACCTTC

len: 14
abundance: .
d_gene: .
j_gene: TRBJ1-5
v_gene: TRBV2
CDR3aa: CASSAQPGTGAEHF
CDR3nt: TGTGCCAGCAGTGCCCAACCCGGGACGGGGGCCGAGCATTTT

len: 12
abundance: many
d_gene: .
j_gene: TRBJ1-1
v_gene: TRBV29-1
CDR3aa: CSARHSIAEAFF
CDR3nt: TGCAGCGCCCGCCACAGTATCGCTGAAGCTTTCTTT

len: 14
abundance: .
d_gene: .
j_gene: TRBJ1-1
v_gene: TRBV9
CDR3aa: CASGVAEMNTEAFF
CDR3nt: TGTGCCAGCGGCGTAGCAGAGATGAACACTGAAGCTTTCTTT

len: 13
abundance: few
d_gene: TRBD1
j_gene: TRBJ1-2
v_gene: TRBV6-5
CDR3aa: CASRKGGDYGYTF
CDR3nt: TGTGCCAGCAGAAAAGGGGGCGACTATGGCTACACCTTC

len: 15
abundance: few
d_gene: .
j_gene: TRBJ1-1
v_gene: TRBV19
CDR3aa: CASSIDLGGDAEAFF
CDR3nt: TGTGCCAGTAGTATAGATCTTGGGGGGGACGCTGAAGCTTTCTTT

len: 17
abundance: many
d_gene: TRBD2
j_gene: TRBJ2-7
v_gene: TRBV11-2
CDR3aa: CASSAGTPSGITYEQYF
CDR3nt: TGTGCCAGCAGCGCGGGTACTCCTAGCGGGATTACCTACGAGCAGTACTTC

len: 14
abundance: .
d_gene: TRBD1
j_gene: TRBJ2-7
v_gene: TRBV29-1
CDR3aa: CSVEGAGGAYEQYF
CDR3nt: TGCAGCGTTGAAGGGGCAGGGGGCGCTTACGAGCAGTACTTC

len: 14
abundance: few
d_gene: .
j_gene: TRBJ2-5
v_gene: TRBV2
CDR3aa: CASSPREGAETQYF
CDR3nt: TGTGCCAGCAGCCCCAGAGAGGGCGCCGAGACCCAGTACTTC

len: 14
abundance: .
d_gene: TRBD1
j_gene: TRBJ1-2
v_gene: TRBV7-9
CDR3aa: CASIKAGGSYGYTF
CDR3nt: TGTGCCAGCATCAAGGCAGGGGGCAGCTATGGCTACACCTTC

len: 16
abundance: many
d_gene: .
j_gene: TRBJ1-4
v_gene: TRBV7-9
CDR3aa: CASSGSQAGINEKLFF
CDR3nt: TGTGCCAGCAGCGGCAGTCAGGCGGGGATTAATGAAAAACTGTTTTTT

len: 14
abundance: many
d_gene: .
j_gene: TRBJ2-5
v_gene: TRBV29-1
CDR3aa: CSGRGLGSQETQYF
CDR3nt: TGCAGCGGAAGGGGGTTGGGATCACAAGAGACCCAGTACTTC

len: 14
abundance: few
d_gene: .
j_gene: TRBJ1-5
v_gene: TRBV2
CDR3aa: CASSDHTGNQPQHF
CDR3nt: TGTGCCAGCAGTGATCATACGGGTAATCAGCCCCAGCATTTT

len: 13
abundance: many
d_gene: .
j_gene: TRBJ1-1
v_gene: TRBV7-9
CDR3aa: CASSQAPGAEAFF
CDR3nt: TGTGCCAGCAGCCAGGCCCCTGGGGCTGAAGCTTTCTTT

len: 14
abundance: many
d_gene: .
j_gene: TRBJ1-3
v_gene: TRBV29-1
CDR3aa: CSVAGSGSGNTIYF
CDR3nt: TGCAGCGTGGCGGGGTCAGGTTCTGGAAACACCATATATTTT

len: 16
abundance: .
d_gene: .
j_gene: TRBJ2-5
v_gene: TRBV10-3
CDR3aa: CASSRPPAERQETQYF
CDR3nt: TGTGCCAGCAGTCGCCCCCCCGCGGAAAGACAAGAGACCCAGTACTTC

len: 16
abundance: .
d_gene: .
j_gene: TRBJ1-1
v_gene: TRBV13
CDR3aa: CASSSAVTGFFGEAFF
CDR3nt: TGTGCCAGCAGCTCAGCGGTCACGGGCTTCTTCGGTGAAGCTTTCTTT

len: 13
abundance: .
d_gene: TRBD1
j_gene: TRBJ2-6
v_gene: TRBV19
CDR3aa: CASSTDRDNVLTF
CDR3nt: TGTGCCAGTAGTACCGACAGGGACAACGTCCTGACTTTC

len: 16
abundance: .
d_gene: .
j_gene: TRBJ2-2
v_gene: TRBV9
CDR3aa: CASSPQGRMNTGELFF
CDR3nt: TGTGCCAGCAGCCCTCAAGGACGGATGAACACCGGGGAGCTGTTTTTT

len: 13
abundance: .
d_gene: .
j_gene: TRBJ2-7
v_gene: TRBV15
CDR3aa: CATSSQHGLEQYF
CDR3nt: TGTGCCACCAGCAGCCAGCACGGATTGGAGCAGTACTTC

len: 16
abundance: .
d_gene: TRBD2
j_gene: TRBJ2-7
v_gene: TRBV5-8
CDR3aa: CASNPRGGRNTYEQYF
CDR3nt: TGTGCCAGCAATCCGCGGGGCGGGAGGAACACCTACGAGCAGTACTTC

len: 13
abundance: .
d_gene: .
j_gene: TRBJ2-7
v_gene: TRBV7-9
CDR3aa: CASSRVPRGEQYF
CDR3nt: TGTGCCAGCAGCCGAGTTCCCAGGGGAGAGCAGTACTTC

len: 15
abundance: .
d_gene: .
j_gene: TRBJ2-6
v_gene: TRBV10-3
CDR3aa: CAISAAGSGANVLTF
CDR3nt: TGTGCCATCAGTGCGGCGGGCTCTGGGGCCAACGTCCTGACTTTC

len: 14
abundance: .
d_gene: TRBD2
j_gene: TRBJ2-7
v_gene: TRBV20-1
CDR3aa: CSATGTSATYEQYF
CDR3nt: TGCAGTGCCACCGGGACTAGCGCGACGTACGAGCAGTACTTC